This T cell receptor (beta chain) was identified in a study of post-analysis software for immune sequencing data. Broader study findings: Those samples that were prepared in the same batch co-clustered strongly by F measure. A handful of TRBV segments occurring more often in patients than controls included TRBV5-6, TRBV5-1 and TRBV20-1.

Unique-molecular-identifier-tagged TCR beta cDNA libraries were used. Yield was 450,000 to 650,000 cDNA molecules from around 1 to 10 million T cells. Via MiXCR, TCRdb re-called the PCR reads, giving one row per CDR3 protein. The sample has hundreds of thousands of distinct CDR3 sequences; about 39% are singletons. A word on this clonotype: Antigen: not known.

Per the germline V gene, CDR1 is ENHRY and CDR2 is SYGVKD. This CDR3 has 14 amino acids. The V gene end was trimmed by 4 bases and the J gene end by 8 bases; junction bases not matched to a gene: 7. The sequence was collected from a girl aged 2 to 10 with multiple sclerosis. The chain has TRBV10-3 and TRBJ1-4; 7 nucleotides agree with TRBD1. Sequences were obtained from blood. The CDR3 sequence: CAISAGTETEKLFF. The CDR3 nucleotides are TGTGCCATCAGTGCCGGGACAGAAACGGAAAAACTGTTTTTT.